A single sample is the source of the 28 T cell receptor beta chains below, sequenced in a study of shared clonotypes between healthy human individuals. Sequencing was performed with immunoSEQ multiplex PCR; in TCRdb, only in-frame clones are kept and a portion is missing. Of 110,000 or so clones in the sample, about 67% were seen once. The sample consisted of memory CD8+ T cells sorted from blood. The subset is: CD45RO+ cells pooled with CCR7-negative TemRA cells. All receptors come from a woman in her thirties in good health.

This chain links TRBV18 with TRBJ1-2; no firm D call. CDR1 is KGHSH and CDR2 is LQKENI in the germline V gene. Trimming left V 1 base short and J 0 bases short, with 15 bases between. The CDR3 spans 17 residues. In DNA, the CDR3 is TGTGCCAGCTCACCACAGAGACACCCACAAGCTAACTATGGCTACACCTTC. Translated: CASSPQRHPQANYGYTF.

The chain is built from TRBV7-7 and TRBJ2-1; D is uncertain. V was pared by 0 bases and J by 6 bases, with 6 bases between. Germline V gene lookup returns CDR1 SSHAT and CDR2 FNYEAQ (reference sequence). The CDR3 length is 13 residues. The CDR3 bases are TGTGCCAGCAGCTTAGCCACCAGCAATGAGCAGTTCTTC. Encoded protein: CASSLATSNEQFF.

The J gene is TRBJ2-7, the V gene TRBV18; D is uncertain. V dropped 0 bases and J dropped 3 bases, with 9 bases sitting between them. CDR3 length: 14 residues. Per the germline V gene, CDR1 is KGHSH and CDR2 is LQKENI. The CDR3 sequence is CASSPPANHYEQYF. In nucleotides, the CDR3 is TGTGCCAGCTCACCACCGGCTAACCACTACGAGCAGTACTTC.

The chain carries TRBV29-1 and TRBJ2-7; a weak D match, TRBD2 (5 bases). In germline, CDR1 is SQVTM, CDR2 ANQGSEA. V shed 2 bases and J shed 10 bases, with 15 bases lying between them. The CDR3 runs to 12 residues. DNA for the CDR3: TGCAGCGTTGAATCATACCGAGGGCAACAGTACTTC. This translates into CSVESYRGQQYF.

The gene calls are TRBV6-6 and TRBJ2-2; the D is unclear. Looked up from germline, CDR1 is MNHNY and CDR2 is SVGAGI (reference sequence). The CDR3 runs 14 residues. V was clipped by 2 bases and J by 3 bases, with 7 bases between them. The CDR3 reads CASSYGQYTGELFF. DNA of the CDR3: TGTGCCAGCAGTTACGGCCAGTACACCGGGGAGCTGTTTTTT.

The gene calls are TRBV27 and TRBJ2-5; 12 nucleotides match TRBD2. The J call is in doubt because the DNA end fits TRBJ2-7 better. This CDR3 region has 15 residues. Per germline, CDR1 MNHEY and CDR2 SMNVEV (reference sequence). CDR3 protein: CASSTGLAGSHEQYF. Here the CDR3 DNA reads TGTGCCAGCAGTACAGGACTAGCGGGAAGCCACGAGCAGTACTTC.

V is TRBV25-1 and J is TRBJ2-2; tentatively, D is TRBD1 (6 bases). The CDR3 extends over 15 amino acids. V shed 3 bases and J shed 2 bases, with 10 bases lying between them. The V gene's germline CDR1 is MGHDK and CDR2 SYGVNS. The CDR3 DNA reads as TGTGCCAGCAGTGAGTGGGGGCGTAACACCGGGGAGCTGTTTTTT. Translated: CASSEWGRNTGELFF. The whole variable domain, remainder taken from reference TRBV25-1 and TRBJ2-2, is EADIYQTPRYLVIGTGKKITLECSQTMGHDKMYWYQQDPGMELHLIHYSYGVNSTEKGDLSSESTVSRIRTEHFPLTLESARPSHTSQYLCASSEWGRNTGELFFGEGSRLTVL.

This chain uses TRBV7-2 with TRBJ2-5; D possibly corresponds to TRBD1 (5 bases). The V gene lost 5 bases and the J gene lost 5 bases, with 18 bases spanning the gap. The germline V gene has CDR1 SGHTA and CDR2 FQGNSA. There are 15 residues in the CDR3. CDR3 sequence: CASSLPLQGWETQYF. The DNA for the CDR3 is TGTGCCAGCAGCCTGCCTCTTCAGGGTTGGGAGACCCAGTACTTC.

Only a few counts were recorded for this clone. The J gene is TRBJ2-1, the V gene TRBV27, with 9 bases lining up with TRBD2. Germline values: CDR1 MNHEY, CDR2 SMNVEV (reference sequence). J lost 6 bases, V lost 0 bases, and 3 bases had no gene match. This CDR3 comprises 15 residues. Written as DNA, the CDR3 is TGTGCCAGCAGTTTATCGGGAGCGGGAGGCAATGAGCAGTTCTTC. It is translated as CASSLSGAGGNEQFF.

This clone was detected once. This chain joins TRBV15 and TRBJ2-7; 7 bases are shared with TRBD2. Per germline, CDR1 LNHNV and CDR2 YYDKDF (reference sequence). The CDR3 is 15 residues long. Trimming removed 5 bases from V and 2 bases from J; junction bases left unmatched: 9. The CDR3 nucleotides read TGTGCCACCAGCCCCCGGGGGGTCTCCACCTACGAGCAGTACTTC. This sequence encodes CATSPRGVSTYEQYF.

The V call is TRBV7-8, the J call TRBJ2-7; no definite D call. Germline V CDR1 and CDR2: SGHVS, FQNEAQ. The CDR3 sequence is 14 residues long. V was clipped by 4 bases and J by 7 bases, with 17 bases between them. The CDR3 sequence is CASSSRTLGLEQYF. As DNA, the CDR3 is TGTGCCAGCAGCTCCCGAACCTTGGGTCTAGAGCAGTACTTC.

This CDR3 reads CASSTDRGVADTQYF. Written as DNA, the CDR3 is TGTGCCAGCAGCACGGACAGGGGTGTAGCAGATACGCAGTATTTT. This rearrangement joins TRBV7-9 to TRBJ2-3; TRBD1 agrees at 9 bases. Germline V gene sequence: CDR1 SEHNR, CDR2 FQNEAQ (reference sequence). Trimming cost V 5 bases and J 4 bases; bases outside gene matches: 7. The CDR3 runs 15 residues.

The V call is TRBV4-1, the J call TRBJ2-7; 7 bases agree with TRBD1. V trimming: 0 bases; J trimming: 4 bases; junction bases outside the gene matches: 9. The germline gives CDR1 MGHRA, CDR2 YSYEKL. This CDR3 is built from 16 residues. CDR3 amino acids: CASSQDVGTADYEQYF. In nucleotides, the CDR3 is TGCGCCAGCAGCCAAGATGTAGGGACAGCCGATTACGAGCAGTACTTC.

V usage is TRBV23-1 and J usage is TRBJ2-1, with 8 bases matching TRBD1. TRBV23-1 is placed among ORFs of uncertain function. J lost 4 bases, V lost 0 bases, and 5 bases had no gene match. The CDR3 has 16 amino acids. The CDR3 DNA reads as TGCGCCAGCAGTCAATCTCAGGGGGCGGTTTACAATGAGCAGTTCTTC. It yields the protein CASSQSQGAVYNEQFF.

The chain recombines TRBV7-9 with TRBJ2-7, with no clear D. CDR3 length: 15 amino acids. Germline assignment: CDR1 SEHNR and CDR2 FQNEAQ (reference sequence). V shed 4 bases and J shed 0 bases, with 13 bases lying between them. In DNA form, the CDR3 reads TGTGCCAGCAGCTCGGATACAACGAGCTCCTACGAGCAGTACTTC. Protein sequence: CASSSDTTSSYEQYF.

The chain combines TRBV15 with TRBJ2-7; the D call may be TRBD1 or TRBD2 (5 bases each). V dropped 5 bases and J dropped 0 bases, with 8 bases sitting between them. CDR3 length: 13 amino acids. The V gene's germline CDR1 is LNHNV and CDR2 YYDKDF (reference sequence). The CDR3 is CATSPGTSYEQYF. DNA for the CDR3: TGTGCCACCAGCCCGGGGACCTCCTACGAGCAGTACTTC. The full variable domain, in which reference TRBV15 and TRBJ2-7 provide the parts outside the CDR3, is DAMVIQNPRYQVTQFGKPVTLSCSQTLNHNVMYWYQQKSSQAPKLLFHYYDKDFNNEADTPDNFQSRRPNTSFCFLDIRSPGLGDTAMYLCATSPGTSYEQYFGPGTRLTVT.

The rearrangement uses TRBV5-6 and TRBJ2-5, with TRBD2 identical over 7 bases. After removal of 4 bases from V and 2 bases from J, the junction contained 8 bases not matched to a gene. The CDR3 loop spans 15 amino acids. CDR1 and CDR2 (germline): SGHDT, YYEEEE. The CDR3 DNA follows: TGTGCCAGCAGCCCTTCAAGCGGGGCACAAGAGACCCAGTACTTC. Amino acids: CASSPSSGAQETQYF.

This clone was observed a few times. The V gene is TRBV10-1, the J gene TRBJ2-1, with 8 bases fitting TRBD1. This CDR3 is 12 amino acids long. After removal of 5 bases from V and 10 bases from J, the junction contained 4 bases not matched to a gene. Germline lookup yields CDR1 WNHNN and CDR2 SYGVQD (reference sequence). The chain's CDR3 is CASSQGAGEQFF. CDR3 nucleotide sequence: TGCGCCAGCAGTCAGGGGGCTGGAGAGCAGTTCTTC.

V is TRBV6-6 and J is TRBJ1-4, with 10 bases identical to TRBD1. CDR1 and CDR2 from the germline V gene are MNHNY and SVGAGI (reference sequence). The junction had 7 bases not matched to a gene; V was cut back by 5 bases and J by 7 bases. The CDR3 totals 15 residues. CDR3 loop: CASSMPGQGPEKLFF. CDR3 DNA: TGTGCCAGCAGTATGCCGGGACAGGGGCCTGAAAAACTGTTTTTT.

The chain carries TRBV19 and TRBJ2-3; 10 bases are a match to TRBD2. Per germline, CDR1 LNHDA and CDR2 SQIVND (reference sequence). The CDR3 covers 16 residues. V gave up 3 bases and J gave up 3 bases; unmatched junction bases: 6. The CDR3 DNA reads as TGTGCCAGTAGTATGCCAGCGGGAGGGGGTACAGATACGCAGTATTTT. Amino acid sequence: CASSMPAGGGTDTQYF.

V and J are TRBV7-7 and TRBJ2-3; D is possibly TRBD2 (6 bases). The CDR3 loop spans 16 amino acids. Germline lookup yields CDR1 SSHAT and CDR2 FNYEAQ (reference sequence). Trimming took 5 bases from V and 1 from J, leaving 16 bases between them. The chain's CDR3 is CASSPAGGGGTDTQYF. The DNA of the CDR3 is TGTGCCAGCAGCCCCGCCGGTGGCGGGGGCACAGATACGCAGTATTTT. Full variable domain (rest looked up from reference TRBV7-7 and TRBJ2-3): GAGVSQSPRYKVTKRGQDVTLRCDPISSHATLYWYQQALGQGPEFLTYFNYEAQPDKSGLPSDRFSAERPEGSISTLTIQRTEQRDSAMYRCASSPAGGGGTDTQYFGPGTRLTVL.

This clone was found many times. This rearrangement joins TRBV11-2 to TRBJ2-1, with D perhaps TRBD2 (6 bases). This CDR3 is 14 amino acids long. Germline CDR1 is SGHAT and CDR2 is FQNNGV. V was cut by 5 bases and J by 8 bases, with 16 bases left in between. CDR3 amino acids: CASSHGRDGYEQFF. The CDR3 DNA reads TGTGCCAGCAGCCACGGGAGAGACGGTTATGAGCAGTTCTTC.

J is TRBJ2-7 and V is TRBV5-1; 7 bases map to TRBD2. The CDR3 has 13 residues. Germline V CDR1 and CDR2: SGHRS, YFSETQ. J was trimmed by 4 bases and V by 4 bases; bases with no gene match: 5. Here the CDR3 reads CASSRDGGYEQYF. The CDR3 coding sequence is TGCGCCAGCAGCCGGGACGGGGGGTACGAGCAGTACTTC.

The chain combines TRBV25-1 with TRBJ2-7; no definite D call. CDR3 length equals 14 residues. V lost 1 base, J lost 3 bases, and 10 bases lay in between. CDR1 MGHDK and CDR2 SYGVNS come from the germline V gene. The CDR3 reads CASSEFGSRYEQYF. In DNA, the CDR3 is TGTGCCAGCAGTGAATTTGGTAGCCGCTACGAGCAGTACTTC.

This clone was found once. The CDR3 DNA follows: TGTGCCAGCAGCGTAGGTCCGACAGGGGTTACACCCCTCCACTTT. Protein product: CASSVGPTGVTPLHF. This rearrangement joins TRBV9 to TRBJ1-6; 8 positions match TRBD1. The CDR3 has 15 amino acids. The ends lost 0 bases at V and 11 bases at J; junction bases unmatched: 7. Looked up from germline, CDR1 is SGDLS and CDR2 is YYNGEE.

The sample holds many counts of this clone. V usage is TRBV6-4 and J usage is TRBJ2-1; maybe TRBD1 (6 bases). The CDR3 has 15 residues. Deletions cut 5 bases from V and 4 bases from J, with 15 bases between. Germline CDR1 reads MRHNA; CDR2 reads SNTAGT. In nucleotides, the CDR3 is TGTGCCAGCAGTTCCGGGACACGGGATTACAATGAGCAGTTCTTC. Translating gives CASSSGTRDYNEQFF.

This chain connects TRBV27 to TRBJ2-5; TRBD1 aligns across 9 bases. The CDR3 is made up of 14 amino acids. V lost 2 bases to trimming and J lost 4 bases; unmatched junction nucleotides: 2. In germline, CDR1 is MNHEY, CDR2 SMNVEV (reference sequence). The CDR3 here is CASSLVTGGETQYF. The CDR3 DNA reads TGTGCCAGCAGTTTAGTGACAGGGGGAGAGACCCAGTACTTC.

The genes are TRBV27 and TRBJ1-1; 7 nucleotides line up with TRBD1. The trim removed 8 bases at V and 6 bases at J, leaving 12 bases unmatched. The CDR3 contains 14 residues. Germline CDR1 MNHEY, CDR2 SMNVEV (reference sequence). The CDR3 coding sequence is TGTGCCAGCCGCTTACGACAGGGATCCGCTGAAGCTTTCTTT. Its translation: CASRLRQGSAEAFF.